The 3 T cell receptor beta chains listed next were all sequenced from one sample in a study of T cell changes during pregnancy in multiple sclerosis. The repertoire was sequenced with immunoSEQ multiplex PCR; TCRdb's copy has only in-frame clones and lacks some. The table shows around 100,000 clones, with about 92% occurring only once. The sample in question was peripheral blood, obtained in the second trimester of pregnancy. The source of these receptors is a female donor with multiple sclerosis, enrolled in a pregnancy study.

V is TRBV10-2 and J is TRBJ1-4; 7 nucleotides match TRBD1. With V trimmed by 3 bases and J by 3 bases, 7 bases remained unmatched. Per germline, CDR1 WSHSY and CDR2 SAAADI. The CDR3 is 16 amino acids. The CDR3: CASSDGQVVPNEKLFF. The DNA of the CDR3 is TGCGCCAGCAGTGACGGACAGGTGGTTCCTAATGAAAAACTGTTTTTT.

The chain recombines TRBV9 with TRBJ1-6; D is possibly TRBD1 (5 bases). In germline, CDR1 is SGDLS, CDR2 YYNGEE. This CDR3 has 14 amino acids. V lost 5 bases, J lost 10 bases, and 16 bases lay in between. CDR3 bases: TGTGCCAGCAGTATCGGAGGGGAGGGATCACCCCTCCACTTT. This gives the protein CASSIGGEGSPLHF.

The chain couples TRBV7-9 to TRBJ2-2; 11 positions match TRBD2. CDR1 is SEHNR and CDR2 is FQNEAQ in the germline V gene (reference sequence). This CDR3 has 16 residues. After removal of 5 bases from V and 7 bases from J, the junction contained 9 bases not matched to a gene. The CDR3 protein is CASSHPLAGGIGELFF. CDR3 coding DNA: TGTGCCAGCAGCCACCCCCTAGCGGGGGGCATCGGGGAGCTGTTTTTT.